One and the same sample provided the 27 T cell receptor beta chains below, sequenced in a study of T cells in Graves' hyperthyroidism and ophthalmopathy. Amplification of TCR beta CDR3 regions used RNA as the template. First-round RT-PCR of the TCR CDR3 relied on the HTBI primer set. TCRdb processed the multiplex PCR reads anew with MiXCR; each CDR3 protein has one entry. Of hundreds of thousands of distinct CDR3 sequences detected, about 15% appear once; the ten largest clones hold approximately 15%. The sample comprised blood. These receptors were obtained from a woman aged 18-29 years with Graves' ophthalmopathy.

This clonotype was seen more than once but under ten times. The chain's CDR3 is CASGLAVAGAPYNEQFF. The CDR3 bases are TGTGCTAGTGGTTTGGCCGTAGCCGGAGCCCCCTACAATGAGCAGTTCTTC. The chain combines TRBV12-5 with TRBJ2-1; the D is unclear. V was trimmed by 1 base and J by 2 bases, leaving 15 bases between them. CDR1 is LGHNT, CDR2 FRNRAP, per germline. This CDR3 comprises 17 residues.

The gene calls are TRBV11-3 and TRBJ2-3, with a weak D call TRBD1 (6 bases). Germline CDR1 SGHNT, CDR2 YENEEA. The CDR3 is made up of 16 amino acids. Trimming cost V 5 bases and J 0 bases, with 15 bases left between them. CDR3 sequence (DNA): TGTGCCAGCAGCGCAGGAGACAGGTTTAGCACAGATACGCAGTATTTT. This translates into CASSAGDRFSTDTQYF.

This clonotype was recorded at least ten times. This chain uses TRBV30 with TRBJ1-2; a possible D gene is TRBD1 (5 bases). CDR3 length equals 12 residues. From germline, CDR1 is GTSNPN and CDR2 SVGIG (reference sequence). Trimming took off 8 bases at V and 2 bases at J, with 12 bases between the two ends. DNA of the CDR3: TGTGCCGGTTGGCGGGGCAACTATGGCTACACCTTC. It is translated as CAGWRGNYGYTF.

The rearrangement joins TRBV11-2 to TRBJ1-5, with D possibly matching TRBD1 (5 bases). V gave up 0 bases and J gave up 5 bases, with 11 bases separating them. The CDR3 runs to 15 residues. Germline loops: CDR1 SGHAT, CDR2 FQNNGV. The CDR3 region is CASSLEGLGHQPQHF. DNA for the CDR3: TGTGCCAGCAGCTTAGAAGGGTTGGGGCATCAGCCCCAGCATTTT.

At least ten counts were recorded for this clonotype. This sequence joins TRBV27 and TRBJ1-2; D possibly corresponds to TRBD1 (5 bases). Per the germline V gene, CDR1 is MNHEY and CDR2 is SMNVEV (reference sequence). CDR3 size: 15 residues. V was shortened by 4 bases and J by 0 bases, with 12 bases between the two germline ends. The CDR3 protein is CASSSRDGSNYGYTF. The DNA for the CDR3 is TGTGCCAGCAGTTCCCGGGACGGATCTAACTATGGCTACACCTTC.

The rearrangement links TRBV4-1 to TRBJ2-7, with no clear D. V was trimmed by 1 base and J by 1 base, leaving 8 bases between them. Germline V gene lookup returns CDR1 MGHRA and CDR2 YSYEKL. This CDR3 region has 14 residues. This CDR3 reads CASSQGVVSYEQYF. The CDR3 coding sequence is TGCGCCAGCAGCCAAGGGGTGGTTTCCTACGAGCAGTACTTC.

This clonotype was seen a few times. J is TRBJ2-2 and V is TRBV6-1; D gene unclear. The CDR3 totals 15 residues. V was trimmed by 5 bases and J by 9 bases, leaving 19 bases between them. Germline CDR1 reads MNHNS; CDR2 reads SASEGT. The CDR3 region is CASSSPVLGNRELFF. The CDR3 DNA follows: TGTGCCAGCAGTTCCCCGGTCCTGGGAAATCGGGAGCTGTTTTTT.

Regarding this clonotype: A much larger clone is a single base away; this may be a read error. The CDR3 DNA follows: TGTGCCTGCAGTTCGTATTCGGCGGGAGAGGGAGAGACCCAGTACTTC. This translates into CACSSYSAGEGETQYF. The gene calls are TRBV27 and TRBJ2-5; 7 nucleotides match TRBD2. CDR3 length: 16 amino acids. Germline CDR1 reads MNHEY; CDR2 reads SMNVEV (reference sequence).

This clonotype was detected only a few times. V gene TRBV9 combines with J gene TRBJ2-7; 8 bases line up with TRBD1. J was trimmed by 1 base and V by 2 bases; bases with no gene match: 2. CDR3 size: 14 residues. Germline V gene data show CDR1 as SGDLS and CDR2 as YYNGEE. The CDR3 nucleotides read TGTGCCAGCAGCGTGGGACAGGCGTCCTACGAGCAGTACTTC. Its protein is CASSVGQASYEQYF.

This clonotype was seen many times. The chain couples TRBV6-1 to TRBJ1-1; no clear D. V shed 6 bases and J shed 4 bases, with 6 bases lying between them. The CDR3 is 11 residues long. CDR1 is MNHNS and CDR2 is SASEGT in the germline V gene. DNA for the CDR3: TGTGCCAGCAGGGATCCCACTGAAGCTTTCTTT. This encodes CASRDPTEAFF.

This clonotype was detected ten times or more. The rearrangement joins TRBV7-9 to TRBJ1-5; 8 bases are a match to TRBD1. Germline values: CDR1 SEHNR, CDR2 FQNEAQ (reference sequence). V was pared by 6 bases and J by 7 bases, with 8 bases of the junction left unmatched. The CDR3 consists of 14 residues. The DNA for the CDR3 is TGTGCCAGCAGTCCCGACAGGGGACAACAGCCCCAGCATTTT. Amino acids: CASSPDRGQQPQHF.

There are a few counts of this clonotype. This chain links TRBV5-1 with TRBJ2-1; 7 bases fit TRBD2. Germline-derived CDR1 and CDR2 are SGHRS and YFSETQ. This CDR3 contains 17 residues. The ends lost 0 bases at V and 0 bases at J; junction bases unmatched: 6. The CDR3 DNA follows: TGCGCCAGCAGCTTGGGGACTAGTTCCTACTCCTACAATGAGCAGTTCTTC. This encodes CASSLGTSSYSYNEQFF.

This clonotype was seen more than once but under ten times. V and J are TRBV28 and TRBJ1-3; TRBD1 matches at 7 bases. The CDR3 length is 14 residues. Per the germline V gene, CDR1 is MDHEN and CDR2 is SYDVKM. The V segment lost 6 bases and the J segment 4 bases; nucleotides outside the gene matches: 6. Here the CDR3 DNA reads TGTGCCAGCAGCCCAGGGGGGGTGGGAAACACCATATATTTT. This encodes CASSPGGVGNTIYF.

The chain joins TRBV27 to TRBJ2-1; TRBD1 matches 9 bases. V was pared by 4 bases and J by 5 bases, with 6 bases of the junction left unmatched. This CDR3 comprises 15 residues. Germline CDR1 and CDR2: MNHEY and SMNVEV (reference sequence). The CDR3 sequence: CASSSATGGNNEQFF. CDR3 coding DNA: TGTGCCAGCAGTTCCGCGACAGGGGGGAACAATGAGCAGTTCTTC.

In DNA, the CDR3 is TGTGCCTGGAGCGTAACCACAGATACGCAGTATTTT. Its protein is CAWSVTTDTQYF. V and J are TRBV30 and TRBJ2-3; D unresolved. Germline CDR1 is GTSNPN and CDR2 is SVGIG (reference sequence). The CDR3 length is 12 residues. The V end was cut by 3 bases, the J end by 2 bases, with 6 bases between. Full variable domain (missing parts from reference TRBV30 and TRBJ2-3): SQTIHQWPATLVQPVGSPLSLECTVEGTSNPNLYWYRQAAGRGLQLLFYSVGIGQISSEVPQNLSASRPQDRQFILSSKKLLLSDSGFYLCAWSVTTDTQYFGPGTRLTVL.

This clonotype was counted ten times or more. The V and J genes are TRBV30 and TRBJ2-3; 15 bases fit TRBD2. Germline CDR1 reads GTSNPN; CDR2 reads SVGIG (reference sequence). The V and J ends lost 4 bases and 0 bases, in that order; junction bases with no gene match: 11. CDR3 size: 19 residues. Written as DNA, the CDR3 is TGTGCCTGGAATGAACCGCCGGGACTAGCGGGAGGTAGCACAGATACGCAGTATTTT. It codes for CAWNEPPGLAGGSTDTQYF.

This clonotype was detected many times. The rearrangement joins TRBV27 to TRBJ2-3, with 9 bases that match TRBD2. The germline V gene encodes CDR1 MNHEY and CDR2 SMNVEV (reference sequence). The junction had 7 bases not matched to a gene; V was cut back by 3 bases and J by 6 bases. The CDR3 spans 15 residues. CDR3 sequence (DNA): TGTGCCAGCAGTTTTGTCGCGGGGGGGCCCGATACGCAGTATTTT. Its protein is CASSFVAGGPDTQYF.

This clonotype was picked up many times. This chain joins TRBV12-3 or TRBV12-4 and TRBJ2-7; 15 bases are a match to TRBD2. The CDR3 loop spans 15 amino acids. With V trimmed by 3 bases and J by 9 bases, 6 bases remained unmatched. For the CDR3, the DNA is TGTGCCAGCAGTTTGACGGGACTAGCGGGGGGCCCGCAGTACTTC. Translated, it gives CASSLTGLAGGPQYF.

J is TRBJ1-5 and V is TRBV19, with TRBD1 matching over 11 bases. Germline loops: CDR1 LNHDA, CDR2 SQIVND (reference sequence). With 3 bases clipped from V and 6 bases from J, the junction kept 1 base outside the gene matches. CDR3 length equals 14 residues. CDR3 amino acids: CASSMGTGGQPQHF. In DNA, the CDR3 is TGTGCCAGTAGTATGGGGACAGGGGGTCAGCCCCAGCATTTT.

This clonotype was seen at least ten times. The V call is TRBV3-1, the J call TRBJ1-5; unclear D gene. The CDR3 runs to 12 residues. The V end lost 8 bases, the J end lost 5 bases, and 10 bases lay between the germline ends. CDR1 LGHDT and CDR2 YNNKEL come from the germline V gene (reference sequence). The CDR3 DNA reads as TGTGCCAGCGGTCGGGGAGATCAGCCCCAGCATTTT. Protein: CASGRGDQPQHF.

This chain uses TRBV7-3 with TRBJ2-3; D is ambiguous. The CDR3 consists of 15 residues. CDR1 SGHTA and CDR2 FQGTGA come from the germline V gene. Deletions cut 2 bases from V and 5 bases from J, with 14 bases between. The CDR3 sequence is CASSLRPELEDTQYF. CDR3 nucleotide sequence: TGTGCCAGCAGCTTACGGCCAGAATTGGAAGATACGCAGTATTTT.

This clonotype occurred many times. This sequence joins TRBV30 and TRBJ1-3; TRBD1 might be the D (6 bases). Germline CDR1 and CDR2: GTSNPN and SVGIG (reference sequence). The CDR3 runs to 14 residues. V lost 5 bases to trimming and J lost 0 bases, with 11 bases between them. In DNA form, the CDR3 reads TGTGCCTGGGGGGGACATGACTCTGGAAACACCATATATTTT. Amino acid sequence: CAWGGHDSGNTIYF.

This clonotype has ten or more counts. The chain recombines TRBV3-1 with TRBJ2-7; unclear D gene. Looked up from germline, CDR1 is LGHDT and CDR2 is YNNKEL (reference sequence). The CDR3 is 14 amino acids. The V end lost 2 bases, the J end lost 1 base, and 9 bases lay between the germline ends. The CDR3 loop reads CASSQRDTSYEQYF. The CDR3 DNA sequence: TGTGCCAGCAGCCAAAGAGACACTTCCTACGAGCAGTACTTC.

The genes are TRBV5-1 and TRBJ1-2; D ambiguous. This CDR3 is 13 amino acids long. Per the germline V gene, CDR1 is SGHRS and CDR2 is YFSETQ. The ends were cut back, 4 bases at V and 8 bases at J, with 15 bases in the middle. CDR3 coding DNA: TGCGCCAGCAGCCCGGACGGCCCGGGGGGCTACACCTTC. Amino acid sequence: CASSPDGPGGYTF.

This clonotype has a count of ten or more. The chain links TRBV11-2 to TRBJ2-1, with 8 nucleotides matching TRBD2. CDR3 length equals 15 residues. V gave up 7 bases and J gave up 6 bases; unmatched junction bases: 11. Germline V gives CDR1 SGHAT, CDR2 FQNNGV. CDR3 nucleotides: TGTGCCAGCACCCCTTGGGCGGGAGGTCTCAATGAGCAGTTCTTC. Its protein is CASTPWAGGLNEQFF.

This clonotype showed up just a few times. The chain is built from TRBV5-4 and TRBJ2-3; 11 nucleotides agree with TRBD2. The CDR3 has 16 amino acids. Germline CDR1 SGHNT, CDR2 YYREEE (reference sequence). V shed 4 bases and J 1 base; nucleotides not matched to a gene: 5. The DNA of the CDR3 is TGTGCCAGCAGCCTGCGACTAGCGGGGCGCACAGATACGCAGTATTTT. This translates into CASSLRLAGRTDTQYF.

This clonotype was found a few times. A junction boundary mismatches the germline segment, possibly from a read error. The V and J genes are TRBV7-3 and TRBJ2-5; TRBD2 might be the D (6 bases). This CDR3 contains 12 residues. CDR1 and CDR2 (germline): SGHTA, FQGTGA. The CDR3 coding sequence is TGTGCCAGCAGCCCCGGAGGGGAGACCCAGCACTTC. It is translated as CASSPGGETQHF.